This T cell receptor beta chain came from a study of blood T cell repertoires in COVID-19. About the research overall: T cells, B-cell-depleted T cells, or PBMCs provided the cDNA or gDNA that served as material.

The J segment lost 7 bases and the V segment lost 6 bases, leaving 9 bases of the junction unmatched. Germline V gives CDR1 MNHNS, CDR2 SASEGT. This CDR3 is built from 14 residues. Generated by immunoSEQ multiplex PCR, the TCRdb table keeps only in-frame clones and is missing some. The table has about 160,000 clones, less than 85% seen once. The sequenced material came from peripheral blood. The source of this sequence is a human donor with acute or convalescent COVID-19. The donor label of this sample is uncertain. The rearrangement uses TRBV6-1 and TRBJ1-2; 9 bases align to TRBD1. The DNA for the CDR3 is TGTGCCAGCAGGGACAGGGGCCTCATCGTTGGCTACACCTTC. Amino acids: CASRDRGLIVGYTF.